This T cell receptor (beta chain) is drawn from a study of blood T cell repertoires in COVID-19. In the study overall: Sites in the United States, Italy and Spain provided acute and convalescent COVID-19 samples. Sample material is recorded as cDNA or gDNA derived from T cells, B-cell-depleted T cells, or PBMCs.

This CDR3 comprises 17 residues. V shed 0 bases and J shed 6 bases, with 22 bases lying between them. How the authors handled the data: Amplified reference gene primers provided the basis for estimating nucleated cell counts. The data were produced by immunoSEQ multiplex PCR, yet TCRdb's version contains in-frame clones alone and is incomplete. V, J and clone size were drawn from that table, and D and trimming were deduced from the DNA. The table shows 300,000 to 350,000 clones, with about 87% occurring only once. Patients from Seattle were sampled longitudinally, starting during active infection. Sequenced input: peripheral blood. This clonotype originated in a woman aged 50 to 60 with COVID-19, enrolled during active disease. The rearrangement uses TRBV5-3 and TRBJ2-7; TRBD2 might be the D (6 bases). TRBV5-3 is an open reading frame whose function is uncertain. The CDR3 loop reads CARSLASWRGSPPEQYF. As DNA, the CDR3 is TGTGCCAGAAGCTTGGCCTCGTGGCGGGGTTCCCCCCCCGAGCAGTACTTC.